This T cell receptor (gamma chain) was captured by sequencing in a study of gamma delta lymphoproliferative disorders and STAT genes. About the study: Each gamma-chain library started from at least 50 ng of genomic DNA, using the LymphoTrack Dx TCRG Assay. Delta libraries were made per EuroClonality-NGS working group procedure. Points from the study as a whole: Symptomatic patients' major clones used less common gene combinations than indolent patients'.

This clone appeared a few times. Its antigen is undetermined. Genomic DNA from isolated PBMCs served as the sequencing template. Every sample was collected before or outside of treatment. After removal of 0 bases from V and 5 bases from J, the junction contained 1 base not matched to a gene. The CDR3 length is 13 residues. TCRdb re-called clones from the multiplex PCR reads via CATT. The sample lists under 2,500 gamma-chain clones; 8.5% to 10% were seen once. The chain has TRGV11 and TRGJ1 or TRGJ2. The J gene, missing from TCRdb, was assigned here through DNA to germline matching. TRGV11 counts as an open reading frame of uncertain function. Sequencing input: blood. The sequence was collected from a human donor with gamma-delta T-cell large granular lymphocyte leukemia. The CDR3 sequence is CACWIRHNYKKLF. As DNA, the CDR3 is TGTGCCTGCTGGATTAGGCACAATTATAAGAAACTCTTT.